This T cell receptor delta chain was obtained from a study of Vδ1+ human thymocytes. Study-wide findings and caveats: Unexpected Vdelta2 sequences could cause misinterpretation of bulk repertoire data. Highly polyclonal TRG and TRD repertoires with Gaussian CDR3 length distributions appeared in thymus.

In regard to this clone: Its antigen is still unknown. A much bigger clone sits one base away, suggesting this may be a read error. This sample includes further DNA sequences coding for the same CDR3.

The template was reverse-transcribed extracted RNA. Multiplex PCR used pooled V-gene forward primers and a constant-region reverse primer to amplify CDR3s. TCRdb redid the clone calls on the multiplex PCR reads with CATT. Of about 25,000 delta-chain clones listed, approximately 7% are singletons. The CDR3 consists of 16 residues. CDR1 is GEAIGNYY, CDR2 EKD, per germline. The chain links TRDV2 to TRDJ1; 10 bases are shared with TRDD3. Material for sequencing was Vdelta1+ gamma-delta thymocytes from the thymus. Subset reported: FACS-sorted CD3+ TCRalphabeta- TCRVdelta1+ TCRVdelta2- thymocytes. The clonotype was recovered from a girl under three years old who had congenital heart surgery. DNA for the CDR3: TGCGCCTGTCAGGGGGATACGCCCCAGTACACCGATAAACTCATCTTT. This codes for CACQGDTPQYTDKLIF.